Detailed here is one T cell receptor (beta chain). Its cognate antigen is unknown. The data are from a study of T-cell memory formation after mild COVID-19. From 5'RACE with constant-segment primers came TCR alpha and TCR beta cDNA libraries that carried sample barcodes and UMIs. TCRdb reprocessed the 5' RACE reads via MiXCR and lists one record per CDR3 protein. This sample has about 140,000 distinct CDR3 sequences; 13% to 15% occur once, and the top ten carry around 28%. Study-level findings and limits: CD4+ bias marked clones expanding day 15 to 37, unlike balanced contracting clones. Clonal second-wave expansions that peaked on day 37 had unconfirmed SARS-CoV-2 specificity. Contracting CD8+ clones were enriched in EMRA, CD4+ mainly in CM and EM.

With V trimmed by 7 bases and J by 3 bases, 5 bases remained unmatched. This CDR3 region has 14 residues. Germline V gene lookup returns CDR1 SGHRS and CDR2 YFSETQ. The chain uses TRBV5-1 and TRBJ2-1, with 9 bases identical to TRBD1. The sample taken for sequencing was PBMCs or a T cell subset sorted from them (not recorded which). The origin of this receptor is an adult woman who had mild COVID-19 (a few samples of this study predate the infection). Cell type and time point are not known. As DNA, the CDR3 is TGCGCCAGCCAGTCGGGACAGGGCTACAATGAGCAGTTCTTC. It is translated as CASQSGQGYNEQFF. Combining the CDR3 with reference TRBV5-1 and TRBJ2-1 gives the whole variable domain KAGVTQTPRYLIKTRGQQVTLSCSPISGHRSVSWYQQTPGQGLQFLFEYFSETQRNKGNFPGRFSGRQFSNSRSEMNVSTLELGDSALYLCASQSGQGYNEQFFGPGTRLTVL.